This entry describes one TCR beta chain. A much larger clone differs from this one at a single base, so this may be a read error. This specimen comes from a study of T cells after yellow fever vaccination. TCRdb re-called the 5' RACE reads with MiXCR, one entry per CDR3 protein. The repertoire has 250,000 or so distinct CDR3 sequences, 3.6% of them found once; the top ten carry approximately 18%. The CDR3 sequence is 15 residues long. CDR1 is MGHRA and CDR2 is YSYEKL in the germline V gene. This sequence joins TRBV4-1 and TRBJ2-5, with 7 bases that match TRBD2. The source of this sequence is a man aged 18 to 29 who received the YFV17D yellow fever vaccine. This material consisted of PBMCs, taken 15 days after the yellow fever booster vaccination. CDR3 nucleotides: TGCGCCAGCAGCCCCACTCCCGGGGCGCGGGAGACCAAGTACTTC. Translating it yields CASSPTPGARETKYF.